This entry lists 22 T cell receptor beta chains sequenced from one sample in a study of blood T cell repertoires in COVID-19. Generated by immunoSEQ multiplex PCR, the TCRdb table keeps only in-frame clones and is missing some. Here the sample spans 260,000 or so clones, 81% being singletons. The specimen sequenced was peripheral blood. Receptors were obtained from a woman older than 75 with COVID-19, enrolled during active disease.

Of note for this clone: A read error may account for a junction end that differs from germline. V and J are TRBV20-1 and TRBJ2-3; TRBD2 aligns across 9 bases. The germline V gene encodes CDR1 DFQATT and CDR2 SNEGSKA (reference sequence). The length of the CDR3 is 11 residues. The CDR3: CSAREGTSTHF. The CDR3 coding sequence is TGCAGTGCTAGAGAGGGGACTAGCACCCACTTT.

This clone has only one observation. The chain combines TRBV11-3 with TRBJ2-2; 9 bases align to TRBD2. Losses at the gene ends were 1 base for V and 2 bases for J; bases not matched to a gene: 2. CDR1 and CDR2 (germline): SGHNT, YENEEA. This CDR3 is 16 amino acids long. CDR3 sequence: CASSLALAGNTGELFF. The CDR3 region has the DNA TGTGCCAGCAGCTTAGCACTAGCGGGTAACACCGGGGAGCTGTTTTTT.

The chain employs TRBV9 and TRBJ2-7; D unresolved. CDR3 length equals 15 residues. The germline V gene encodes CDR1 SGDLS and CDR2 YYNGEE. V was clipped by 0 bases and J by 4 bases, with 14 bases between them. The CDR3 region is CASSVVGSPGYEQYF. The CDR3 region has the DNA TGTGCCAGCAGCGTAGTAGGCTCCCCGGGTTACGAGCAGTACTTC. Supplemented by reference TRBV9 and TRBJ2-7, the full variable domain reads DSGVTQTPKHLITATGQRVTLRCSPRSGDLSVYWYQQSLDQGLQFLIQYYNGEERAKGNILERFSAQQFPDLHSELNLSSLELGDSALYFCASSVVGSPGYEQYFGPGTRLTVT.

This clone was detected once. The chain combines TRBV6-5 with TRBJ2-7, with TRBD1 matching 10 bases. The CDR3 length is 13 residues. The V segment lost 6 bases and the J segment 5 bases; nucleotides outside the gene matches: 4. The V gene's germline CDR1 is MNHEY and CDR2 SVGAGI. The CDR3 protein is CASSGQGEDEQYF. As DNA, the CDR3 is TGTGCCAGCAGCGGACAGGGGGAGGACGAGCAGTACTTC.

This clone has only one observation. CDR3 loop: CASSLGGILWNNSPLHF. CDR3 nucleotide sequence: TGTGCCAGCAGCTTGGGAGGGATTCTATGGAATAATTCACCCCTCCACTTT. This sequence joins TRBV5-4 and TRBJ1-6; D is uncertain. Germline values: CDR1 SGHNT, CDR2 YYREEE (reference sequence). There are 17 residues in the CDR3. Between the trimmed V and J ends, which lost 0 bases and 5 bases, there was a span of 15 bases.

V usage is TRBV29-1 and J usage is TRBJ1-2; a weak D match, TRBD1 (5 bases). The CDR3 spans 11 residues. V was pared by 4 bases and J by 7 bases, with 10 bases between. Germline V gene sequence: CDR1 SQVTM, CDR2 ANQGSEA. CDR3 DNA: TGCAGCGTTGGGGTAGGGGTTGGCTACACCTTC. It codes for CSVGVGVGYTF.

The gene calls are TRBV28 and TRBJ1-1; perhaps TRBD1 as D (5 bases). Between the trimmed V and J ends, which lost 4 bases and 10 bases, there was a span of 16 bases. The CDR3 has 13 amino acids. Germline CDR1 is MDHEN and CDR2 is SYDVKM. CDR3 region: CASSSGGAPRAFF. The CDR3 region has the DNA TGTGCCAGCAGTTCCGGAGGGGCCCCGAGAGCTTTCTTT. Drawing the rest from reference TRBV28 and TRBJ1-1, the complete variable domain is DVKVTQSSRYLVKRTGEKVFLECVQDMDHENMFWYRQDPGLGLRLIYFSYDVKMKEKGDIPEGYSVSREKKERFSLILESASTNQTSMYLCASSSGGAPRAFFGQGTRLTVV.

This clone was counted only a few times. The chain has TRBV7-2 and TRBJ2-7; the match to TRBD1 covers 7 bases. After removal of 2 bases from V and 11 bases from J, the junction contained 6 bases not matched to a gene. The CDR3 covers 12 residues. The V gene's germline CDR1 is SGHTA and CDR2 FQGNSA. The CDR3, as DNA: TGTGCCAGCAGCTTAACCCAGGGGGAGAAGTACTTC. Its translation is CASSLTQGEKYF.

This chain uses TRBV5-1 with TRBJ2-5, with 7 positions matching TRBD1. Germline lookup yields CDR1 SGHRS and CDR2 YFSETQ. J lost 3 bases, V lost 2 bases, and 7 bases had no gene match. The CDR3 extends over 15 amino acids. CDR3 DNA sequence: TGCGCCAGCAGCTTTTCAGGGGGAACCGAAGAGACCCAGTACTTC. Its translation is CASSFSGGTEETQYF.

CDR3 loop: CASSLAQGTEKLFF. Here the CDR3 DNA reads TGTGCCAGCAGCTTAGCGCAGGGTACCGAAAAACTGTTTTTT. The chain carries TRBV7-9 and TRBJ1-4; tentatively, D is TRBD1 (5 bases). Trimming took off 0 bases at V and 8 bases at J, with 10 bases between the two ends. Germline CDR1 SEHNR, CDR2 FQNEAQ (reference sequence). The CDR3 is 14 residues long.

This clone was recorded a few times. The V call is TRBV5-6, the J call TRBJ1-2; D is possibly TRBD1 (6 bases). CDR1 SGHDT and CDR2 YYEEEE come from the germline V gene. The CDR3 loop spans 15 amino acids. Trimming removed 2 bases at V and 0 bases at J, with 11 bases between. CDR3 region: CASSLPGDTNYGYTF. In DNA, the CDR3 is TGTGCCAGCAGCTTACCAGGGGATACTAACTATGGCTACACCTTC.

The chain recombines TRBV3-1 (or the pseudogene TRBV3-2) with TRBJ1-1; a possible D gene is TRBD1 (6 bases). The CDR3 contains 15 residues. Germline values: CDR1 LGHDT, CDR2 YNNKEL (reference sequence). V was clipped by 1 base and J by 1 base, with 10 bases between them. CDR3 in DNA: TGTGCCAGCAGCCAAGGTCCAGGGGCGAACACTGAAGCTTTCTTT. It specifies CASSQGPGANTEAFF.

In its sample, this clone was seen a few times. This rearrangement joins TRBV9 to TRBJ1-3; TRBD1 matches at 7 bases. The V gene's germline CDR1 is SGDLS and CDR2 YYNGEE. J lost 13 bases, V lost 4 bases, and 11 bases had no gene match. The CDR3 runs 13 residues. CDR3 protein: CASSPRGPGGIYF. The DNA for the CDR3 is TGTGCCAGCAGCCCCCGAGGGCCAGGGGGGATATATTTT.

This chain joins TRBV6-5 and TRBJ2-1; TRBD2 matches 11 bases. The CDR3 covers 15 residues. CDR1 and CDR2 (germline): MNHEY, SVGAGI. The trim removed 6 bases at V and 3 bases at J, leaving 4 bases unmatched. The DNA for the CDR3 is TGTGCCAGCAGATTAGCGGGAGGGGTCTACAATGAGCAGTTCTTC. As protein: CASRLAGGVYNEQFF.

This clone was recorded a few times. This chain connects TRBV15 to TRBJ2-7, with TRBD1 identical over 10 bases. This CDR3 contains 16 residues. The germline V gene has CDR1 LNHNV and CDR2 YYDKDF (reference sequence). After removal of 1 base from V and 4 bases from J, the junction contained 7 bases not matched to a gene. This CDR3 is CATSRAAGQGSYEQYF. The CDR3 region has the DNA TGTGCCACCAGCAGAGCGGCGGGACAGGGGAGTTACGAGCAGTACTTC.

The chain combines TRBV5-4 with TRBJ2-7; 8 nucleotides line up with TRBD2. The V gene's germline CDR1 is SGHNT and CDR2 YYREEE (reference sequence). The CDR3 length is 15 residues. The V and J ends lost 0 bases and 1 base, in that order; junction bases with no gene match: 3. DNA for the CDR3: TGTGCCAGCAGCTTGGCTAGCGGGTCTTCCTACGAGCAGTACTTC. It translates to CASSLASGSSYEQYF.

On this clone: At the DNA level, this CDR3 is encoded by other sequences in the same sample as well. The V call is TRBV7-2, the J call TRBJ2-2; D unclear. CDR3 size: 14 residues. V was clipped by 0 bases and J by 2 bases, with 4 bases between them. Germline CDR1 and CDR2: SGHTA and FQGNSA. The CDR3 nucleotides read TGTGCCAGCAGCTTAGCTAGAAACACCGGGGAGCTGTTTTTT. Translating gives CASSLARNTGELFF.

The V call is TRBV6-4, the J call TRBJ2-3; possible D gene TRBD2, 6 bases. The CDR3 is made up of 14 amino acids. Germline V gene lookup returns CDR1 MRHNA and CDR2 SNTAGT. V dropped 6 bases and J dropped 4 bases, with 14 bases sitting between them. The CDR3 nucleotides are TGTGCCAGCAGCTCCCGTGGGGGGTCAGATACGCAGTATTTT. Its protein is CASSSRGGSDTQYF.

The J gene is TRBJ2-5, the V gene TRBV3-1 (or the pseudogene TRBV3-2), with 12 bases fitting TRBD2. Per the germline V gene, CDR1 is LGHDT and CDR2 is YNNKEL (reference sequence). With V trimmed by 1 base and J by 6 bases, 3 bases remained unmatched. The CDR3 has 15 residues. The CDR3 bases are TGTGCCAGCAGCCAAGCTAGCGGGAGGGGGAAGACCCAGTACTTC. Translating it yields CASSQASGRGKTQYF.

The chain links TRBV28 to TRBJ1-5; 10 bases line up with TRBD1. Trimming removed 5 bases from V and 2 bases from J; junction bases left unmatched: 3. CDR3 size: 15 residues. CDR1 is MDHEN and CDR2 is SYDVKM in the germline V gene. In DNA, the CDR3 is TGTGCCAGCAGTACTGGACAGGGGGGCAATCAGCCCCAGCATTTT. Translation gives CASSTGQGGNQPQHF.

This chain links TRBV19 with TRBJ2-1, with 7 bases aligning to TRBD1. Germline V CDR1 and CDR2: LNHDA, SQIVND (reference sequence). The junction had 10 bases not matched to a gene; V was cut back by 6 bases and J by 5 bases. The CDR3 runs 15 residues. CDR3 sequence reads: CASSRSGTANNEQFF. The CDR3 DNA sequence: TGTGCCAGTAGCCGTTCAGGGACAGCGAACAATGAGCAGTTCTTC.

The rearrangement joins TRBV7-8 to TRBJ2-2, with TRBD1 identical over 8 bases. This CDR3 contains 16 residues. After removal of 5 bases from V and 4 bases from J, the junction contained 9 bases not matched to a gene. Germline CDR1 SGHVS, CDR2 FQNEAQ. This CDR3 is CASSPRTGSGTGELFF. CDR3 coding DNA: TGTGCCAGCAGCCCTCGGACAGGGTCAGGCACCGGGGAGCTGTTTTTT.